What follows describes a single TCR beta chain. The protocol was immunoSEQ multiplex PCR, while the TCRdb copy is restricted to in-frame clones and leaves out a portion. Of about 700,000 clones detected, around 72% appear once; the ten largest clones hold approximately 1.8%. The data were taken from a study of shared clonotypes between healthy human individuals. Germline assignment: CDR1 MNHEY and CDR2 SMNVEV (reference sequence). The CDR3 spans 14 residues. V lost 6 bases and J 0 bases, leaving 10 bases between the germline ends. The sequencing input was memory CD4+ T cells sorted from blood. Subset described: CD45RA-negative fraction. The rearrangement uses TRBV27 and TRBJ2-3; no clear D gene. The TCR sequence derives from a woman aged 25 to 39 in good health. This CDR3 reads CASRAMPSTDTQYF. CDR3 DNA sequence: TGTGCCAGCAGGGCAATGCCTAGCACAGATACGCAGTATTTT.